Given below is one T cell receptor beta chain in context. Each sample's input was 250 ng genomic DNA, 35,000 to 40,000 genome equivalents. Germline V lookup: CDR1 LNHNV, CDR2 YYDKDF (reference sequence). The CDR3 runs 13 residues. This sample was taken from a study of T cell clusters in autoimmune cytopenias. Multiplex touch-down PCR amplified TRB using TRB-A and TRB-B pools in one tube. TCRdb re-called the multiplex PCR reads, yielding one record per CDR3 amino acid sequence without DNA. This sample lists roughly 1,900 distinct CDR3 sequences; its ten largest clones have around 34%. The rearrangement joins TRBV15 to TRBJ1-1; the TCRdb call, TRBD1, lacks DNA for checking. The source is a human donor with an autoimmune cytopenia, with autoimmune hepatitis or in good health (not recorded which). The sample comprised peripheral blood. CDR3 loop: CATRTRGRAEAFF.